The present entry profiles one TCR beta chain with its context. Antigen specificity is unknown. The data were taken from a study of beta chain features in type 1 diabetes. General observations from the study: Cells that show high TCR expression could be over-represented by cDNA sequencing. Naive, central memory and Treg TCRB repertoires appeared more alike in patients than in healthy donors.

Post-sort purity exceeded 95% for all sorted populations. Sequencing targeted expressed TCRB transcripts, as all isolated RNA had been reverse transcribed. Some clones are missing from TCRdb's copy, which holds only in-frame ones; the method was immunoSEQ multiplex PCR. The sample yields around 430,000 clones, approximately 30% seen once. In germline, CDR1 is LGHNA, CDR2 YNFKEQ. The J segment lost 4 bases and the V segment lost 0 bases, leaving 7 bases of the junction unmatched. The CDR3 length is 17 residues. This rearrangement joins TRBV4-2 to TRBJ2-2; 8 bases match TRBD2. The specimen was naive CD4+ T cells from blood. The TCR was taken from a man aged 18 to 30 in good health. The CDR3 DNA reads as TGTGCCAGCAGCCAAGAGGTCCTAGCGGGTTTCACCGGGGAGCTGTTTTTT. It translates to CASSQEVLAGFTGELFF.